This T cell receptor beta chain derives from a study of metastatic and nonmetastatic thyroid tumors. At the level of the study: Both malignant and benign thyroid patients supplied peripheral blood and tumor or nodule tissue samples, across which the repertoires of these patients were then compared.

In the authors' workflow: It was from CDR3 differences across clinicopathological groups that a distant-metastasis classifier for papillary thyroid cancer was built. TCRdb re-analyzed the PCR reads through MiXCR. TCRdb's processing, not the authors' own work, is the source of the V and J calls. The table lists about 16,000 clones, 15% to 19% of them singletons. This clone occurred many times. Its antigen is unknown. No treatment had been given to any patient before thyroid surgery. Germline CDR1 and CDR2: LNHDA and SQIVND (reference sequence). This CDR3 has 20 residues. V was cut by 3 bases and J by 0 bases, with 21 bases left in between. General study results and limits: Malignant thyroid tumors reportedly had TCR beta diversity that was significantly higher than in benign nodules, in blood and tumor.

The chain couples TRBV19 to TRBJ1-6, with D possibly TRBD1 on 6 matching bases. This TCR came from a female donor with papillary thyroid cancer or a benign thyroid nodule (not recorded which). Some clones in this sample may be carry-over from other donors' samples. Sequencing was performed on blood. CDR3 nucleotides: TGTGCCAGTAGTATTTGGACAGCCTACCTGATAAGCTCCTATAATTCACCCCTCCACTTT. Protein product: CASSIWTAYLISSYNSPLHF.